This T cell receptor (beta chain) originates from a study of blood T cell repertoires in COVID-19. Whole-study context: Spain, Italy and the United States supplied samples that represented acute and convalescent COVID-19. Nucleic acid was either cDNA or gDNA, and it came from T cells, B-cell-depleted T cells, or PBMCs.

CDR3 length: 15 residues. CDR1 is SGHAT and CDR2 is FQNNGV in the germline V gene. The V and J ends lost 1 base and 4 bases respectively, with 8 bases between them. The authors' processing: Estimation of nucleated cell counts relied on the amplification of reference gene primers. Clones were sequenced by immunoSEQ multiplex PCR, and TCRdb holds only the in-frame ones, with some missing. Clonal size and the V and J genes are those of that table, whereas D and trimming came from the DNA. The sample holds about 240,000 clones, around four fifths seen once. The chain carries TRBV11-2 and TRBJ1-6; D gene uncertain. This clonotype was sampled from a man in his forties or fifties with acute or convalescent COVID-19. The sequencing sample was made of peripheral blood. Written as DNA, the CDR3 is TGTGCCAGCAGCTTAGCCCCAGGTTATAATTCACCCCTCCACTTT. Residues: CASSLAPGYNSPLHF.